These 22 T cell receptor beta chains share one sample of origin, sequenced in a study of Ad26.COV2.S vaccination and SARS-CoV-2 variants. The treatment here: roughly 19 received Ad26.COV2.S at low or high dose, single or two shots; 5 received placebo; per-sample allocation not given. Day 63 after the first vaccine or placebo injection was the time point for sampling. Sequencing was performed with immunoSEQ multiplex PCR; in TCRdb, only in-frame clones are kept and a portion is missing. Of roughly 350,000 clones in the sample, around 90% are singletons; the top ten hold about 3.5%. The sample here was peripheral blood, taken in a trial of Ad26.COV2.S vaccine versus placebo. All receptors derive from a person aged 18-65 years who received the Ad26.COV2.S COVID-19 vaccine or a placebo.

The CDR3 DNA reads as TGTGCCAGCAGCGGGGATGCTTTTTATATTGACTCACCCCTCCACTTT. This translates into CASSGDAFYIDSPLHF. The chain recombines TRBV5-6 with TRBJ1-6; D is unresolved. CDR3 length: 16 residues. V shed 4 bases and J shed 10 bases, with 21 bases lying between them. Germline V gene sequence: CDR1 SGHDT, CDR2 YYEEEE. Filled out from reference TRBV5-6 and TRBJ1-6, the complete variable domain reads DAGVTQSPTHLIKTRGQQVTLRCSPKSGHDTVSWYQQALGQGPQFIFQYYEEEERQRGNFPDRFSGHQFPNYSSELNVNALLLGDSALYLCASSGDAFYIDSPLHFGNGTRLTVT.

Here the CDR3 DNA reads TGTGCCTGGAGTGGGGAGAGGGGGAGTTCACCCCTCCACTTT. Residues: CAWSGERGSSPLHF. The gene calls are TRBV30 and TRBJ1-6, with D maybe TRBD1 (6 bases). This CDR3 region has 14 residues. Germline V gene data show CDR1 as GTSNPN and CDR2 as SVGIG (reference sequence). V shed 1 base and J shed 9 bases, with 13 bases lying between them.

The chain uses TRBV29-1 and TRBJ1-5; possible D gene TRBD1, 6 bases. Trimming stripped 2 bases from V and 7 bases from J, with 12 bases between. Per the germline V gene, CDR1 is SQVTM and CDR2 is ANQGSEA. This CDR3 is 13 amino acids long. CDR3 nucleotide sequence: TGCAGCGTTGAATGGGGGGCTGGGCAGCCCCAGCATTTT. Translation: CSVEWGAGQPQHF.

In this sample, this clone turned up a few times. The rearrangement joins TRBV7-3 to TRBJ1-6, with D tentatively TRBD1 (6 bases). In germline, CDR1 is SGHTA, CDR2 FQGTGA. The CDR3 covers 14 residues. V lost 4 bases and J lost 10, with 14 bases in between. The CDR3 is CASSYEGRGSPLHF. CDR3 nucleotide sequence: TGTGCCAGCAGCTACGAGGGCAGGGGATCACCCCTCCACTTT.

V and J are TRBV29-1 and TRBJ1-5, with a tentative D call TRBD1 (5 bases). The length of the CDR3 is 12 residues. Trimming removed 7 bases from V and 2 bases from J, with 9 bases in between. The germline V gene has CDR1 SQVTM and CDR2 ANQGSEA. This chain's CDR3 is CSAQGGNQPQHF. DNA for the CDR3: TGCAGCGCTCAGGGAGGCAATCAGCCCCAGCATTTT.

The CDR3 here is CASSSEPTGELFF. CDR3 DNA: TGTGCCAGCAGCTCGGAACCCACCGGGGAGCTGTTTTTT. The chain couples TRBV7-2 to TRBJ2-2, with D unresolved. V lost 4 bases, J lost 4 bases, and 7 bases lay in between. CDR1 is SGHTA and CDR2 is FQGNSA in the germline V gene. The CDR3 covers 13 residues. Drawing the rest from reference TRBV7-2 and TRBJ2-2, the complete variable domain is GAGVSQSPSNKVTEKGKDVELRCDPISGHTALYWYRQSLGQGLEFLIYFQGNSAPDKSGLPSDRFSAERTGGSVSTLTIQRTQQEDSAVYLCASSSEPTGELFFGEGSRLTVL.

The rearrangement joins TRBV7-2 to TRBJ1-1; 8 positions match TRBD1. Germline-derived CDR1 and CDR2 are SGHTA and FQGNSA. The CDR3 is made up of 16 amino acids. Trimming cost V 1 base and J 6 bases; bases outside gene matches: 10. The CDR3 DNA reads TGTGCCAGCAGCTTAGTTGGTGGGTCAGGGGGCGCTGAAGCTTTCTTT. It encodes CASSLVGGSGGAEAFF.

This chain uses TRBV14 with TRBJ2-7; possibly TRBD2 for D (5 bases). The CDR3 length is 13 residues. The germline V gene encodes CDR1 SGHDN and CDR2 FVKESK. Trimming left V 0 bases short and J 8 bases short, with 11 bases between. CDR3 nucleotides: TGTGCCAGCAGCCAAGATCGAGGGAGAAAGCAGTACTTC. Residues: CASSQDRGRKQYF.

The chain recombines TRBV6-5 with TRBJ1-4; D unclear. Germline lookup yields CDR1 MNHEY and CDR2 SVGAGI. CDR3 length equals 12 residues. V gave up 4 bases and J gave up 6 bases, with 6 bases separating them. CDR3 nucleotides: TGTGCCAGCAGTTCCATAGATGAAAAACTGTTTTTT. This codes for CASSSIDEKLFF.

This clone was picked up one time. The gene calls are TRBV2 and TRBJ2-1; TRBD2 matches at 8 bases. The CDR3 contains 12 residues. The junction had 6 bases not matched to a gene; V was cut back by 11 bases and J by 6 bases. The germline V gene has CDR1 SNHLY and CDR2 FYNNEI. DNA for the CDR3: TGTGCCCCCACGGGGGGGGGCAATGAGCAGTTCTTC. Its translation: CAPTGGGNEQFF.

The chain is built from TRBV27 and TRBJ2-5; D possibly matches TRBD1 or TRBD2 (5 bases each). Trimming pared 2 bases from V and 6 bases from J, leaving 10 bases between. This CDR3 comprises 13 residues. Germline CDR1 is MNHEY and CDR2 is SMNVEV (reference sequence). The CDR3 loop reads CASSLEEGKTQYF. The CDR3, as DNA: TGTGCCAGCAGTTTAGAAGAGGGGAAGACCCAGTACTTC.

The chain uses TRBV29-1 and TRBJ2-2, with 8 bases lining up with TRBD1. This CDR3 spans 14 amino acids. CDR1 and CDR2 from the germline V gene are SQVTM and ANQGSEA. The V gene end was trimmed by 4 bases and the J gene end by 6 bases; junction bases not matched to a gene: 7. The CDR3 DNA is TGCAGCGTTGGAGTCTCAGGGGGCCCCGGGGAGCTGTTTTTT. The encoded protein is CSVGVSGGPGELFF.

The V and J genes are TRBV21-1 and TRBJ2-7; the table names TRBD1, a call not compared with the DNA. TRBV21-1 is a known pseudogene. This CDR3 spans 17 amino acids. The CDR3 loop is CASSKEPEQIYSYEQYF. The CDR3 DNA reads TGTGCCAGCAGCAAAGAACCTGAACAGATATATTCCTACGAGCAGTACTTC.

J is TRBJ1-2 and V is TRBV2; D is possibly TRBD1 (6 bases). CDR3 size: 14 residues. V lost 6 bases, J lost 8 bases, and 19 bases lay in between. CDR1 and CDR2 from the germline V gene are SNHLY and FYNNEI. The CDR3 loop reads CASSPRWGAGGYTF. Here the CDR3 DNA reads TGTGCCAGCAGCCCCCGGTGGGGGGCAGGGGGCTACACCTTC. The complete variable domain, with remaining parts taken from reference TRBV2 and TRBJ1-2, reads EPEVTQTPSHQVTQMGQEVILRCVPISNHLYFYWYRQILGQKVEFLVSFYNNEISEKSEIFDDQFSVERPDGSNFTLKIRSTKLEDSAMYFCASSPRWGAGGYTFGSGTRLTVV.

The count of this clone is one. The V call is TRBV7-2, the J call TRBJ1-1; the match to TRBD1 covers 8 bases. The CDR3 is 13 residues long. The V gene's germline CDR1 is SGHTA and CDR2 FQGNSA. The trim removed 5 bases at V and 7 bases at J, leaving 6 bases unmatched. CDR3 DNA sequence: TGTGCCAGCAGCCAGAATGGACAGGGTGAAGCTTTCTTT. Its translation: CASSQNGQGEAFF. The full variable domain, its missing parts supplied by reference TRBV7-2 and TRBJ1-1, is GAGVSQSPSNKVTEKGKDVELRCDPISGHTALYWYRQSLGQGLEFLIYFQGNSAPDKSGLPSDRFSAERTGGSVSTLTIQRTQQEDSAVYLCASSQNGQGEAFFGQGTRLTVV.

The rearrangement joins TRBV6-1 to TRBJ2-7; no firm D call. Trimming removed 2 bases from V and 7 bases from J, with 15 bases in between. The germline gives CDR1 MNHNS, CDR2 SASEGT. The CDR3 consists of 14 residues. CDR3: CASSELGLGWEQYF. For the CDR3, the DNA is TGTGCCAGCAGTGAACTGGGTCTGGGGTGGGAGCAGTACTTC.

Concerning this clone itself: This sample includes further DNA sequences coding for the same CDR3. The chain joins TRBV19 to TRBJ1-1; D gene unclear. The V end was cut by 1 base, the J end by 0 bases, with 3 bases between. Germline V gene lookup returns CDR1 LNHDA and CDR2 SQIVND (reference sequence). The CDR3 totals 13 residues. The CDR3 loop reads CASSIALNTEAFF. The DNA for the CDR3 is TGTGCCAGTAGTATAGCGTTGAACACTGAAGCTTTCTTT.

J is TRBJ1-1 and V is TRBV12-3 or TRBV12-4; TRBD1 matches 9 bases. V dropped 7 bases and J dropped 5; count of bases not matched to a gene: 5. This CDR3 is 13 amino acids long. The CDR3 DNA sequence: TGTGCCAGCATCACAGGGGGCCGGACTGAAGCTTTCTTT. Encoded protein: CASITGGRTEAFF.

This clone appeared once. The V gene is TRBV7-2, the J gene TRBJ1-2; TRBD1 is a possible D gene (5 bases). CDR1 is SGHTA, CDR2 FQGNSA, per germline. Trimming cost V 5 bases and J 4 bases, with 11 bases left between them. The CDR3 contains 13 residues. The CDR3 region is CASSAGTGYGYTF. The CDR3 bases are TGTGCCAGCAGCGCTGGGACCGGCTATGGCTACACCTTC.

The J gene is TRBJ1-1, the V gene TRBV6-5, with D hard to call. The CDR3 has 12 amino acids. Germline values: CDR1 MNHEY, CDR2 SVGAGI. Trimming left V 5 bases short and J 3 bases short, with 7 bases between. CDR3 region: CASSQTDTEAFF. Written as DNA, the CDR3 is TGTGCCAGCAGTCAAACAGACACTGAAGCTTTCTTT.

The chain uses TRBV5-1 and TRBJ1-3; unclear D gene. The CDR3 covers 16 residues. Germline V gene sequence: CDR1 SGHRS, CDR2 YFSETQ. Trimming stripped 4 bases from V and 0 bases from J, with 14 bases between. The CDR3 DNA reads as TGCGCCAGCAGCATATACGGGGTAGCCTCTGGAAACACCATATATTTT. It yields the protein CASSIYGVASGNTIYF.

The V gene is TRBV5-6, the J gene TRBJ2-7, with D possibly being TRBD2 (6 bases). The V and J ends lost 4 bases and 7 bases respectively, with 12 bases between them. The CDR3 has 12 residues. Per the germline V gene, CDR1 is SGHDT and CDR2 is YYEEEE. The CDR3 DNA follows: TGTGCCAGCAGCCAGGAGGGACTTGAGCAGTACTTC. Amino acid sequence: CASSQEGLEQYF.